The T cell receptor beta chain under discussion was sequenced for a study of CD8 T cells in ankylosing spondylitis. Overall study findings and caveats: Previously reported in reactive arthritis synovial fluid and blood were some of the motif variants. CD8+ by phenotype, disease-linked clones were relatively rare in peripheral blood. A TCR beta motif made of about eight highly homologous variants seemed typical of ankylosing spondylitis blood. Within matched ankylosing spondylitis synovial fluid, disease-linked clones were reportedly significantly enriched.

The CDR3 covers 17 residues. Germline V gives CDR1 SGHNT, CDR2 YYREEE (reference sequence). Unmatched junction bases numbered 10, after V lost 4 bases and J lost 0 bases. TCR beta libraries were made by quantitative 5'-RACE with molecular barcodes. TCRdb called the 5' RACE reads again in MiXCR, with one record for every CDR3 protein. In the table there are roughly 220,000 distinct CDR3 sequences, approximately 16% of which are singletons. With respect to this clonotype: Its matching antigen is unknown.

The rearrangement uses TRBV5-4 and TRBJ2-7, with 10 bases aligning to TRBD2. This receptor was taken from a male donor with ankylosing spondylitis. The specimen was blood, either unsorted or a sorted T cell fraction (not recorded which). In nucleotides, the CDR3 is TGTGCCAGCAGCACTATTGGACTAGCGGAAAGCTCCTACGAGCAGTACTTC. Its translation: CASSTIGLAESSYEQYF. Looking up the rest from reference TRBV5-4 and TRBJ2-7 gives the full variable domain: ETGVTQSPTHLIKTRGQQVTLRCSSQSGHNTVSWYQQALGQGPQFIFQYYREEENGRGNFPPRFSGLQFPNYSSELNVNALELDDSALYLCASSTIGLAESSYEQYFGPGTRLTVT.